One and the same sample provided the 24 T cell receptor beta chains below, sequenced in a study of T cell responses to AZD1222 COVID-19 vaccine. Data came from immunoSEQ multiplex PCR; TCRdb stores just in-frame clones and leaves some out. The repertoire holds 150,000 to 200,000 clones, 94% seen once, with more than 1.5% in the top ten. Here the sequenced sample was peripheral blood, taken 28 days after the second AZD1222 dose. These receptors were obtained from an adult who received the AZD1222 COVID-19 vaccine.

This chain links TRBV4-3 with TRBJ2-3; 10 positions agree with TRBD2. Germline values: CDR1 LGHNA, CDR2 YSLEER. J was trimmed by 6 bases and V by 1 base; bases with no gene match: 10. There are 17 residues in the CDR3. CDR3 loop: CASSQVGQRGGRDTQYF. In DNA form, the CDR3 reads TGCGCCAGCAGCCAAGTAGGTCAGCGGGGGGGCCGGGATACGCAGTATTTT.

This chain uses TRBV6-2 or TRBV6-3 with TRBJ2-5; 11 nucleotides agree with TRBD2. The V gene's germline CDR1 is MNHEY and CDR2 SVGEGT. Germline trimming cut 6 bases from V and 8 bases from J; bases unmatched to any gene: 2. The CDR3 consists of 12 residues. The CDR3, as DNA: TGTGCCAGCAGCCTAGCGGGGGGTACCCAGTACTTC. It yields the protein CASSLAGGTQYF.

The chain employs TRBV18 and TRBJ1-3, with unresolved D. CDR3 length: 14 amino acids. Between the trimmed V and J ends, which lost 10 bases and 0 bases, there was a span of 13 bases. Germline-derived CDR1 and CDR2 are KGHSH and LQKENI. CDR3 sequence: CANSGPSSGNTIYF. Here the CDR3 DNA reads TGTGCCAACTCCGGACCGAGCTCTGGAAACACCATATATTTT.

The chain links TRBV7-9 to TRBJ2-5; 8 bases match TRBD1. V was clipped by 6 bases and J by 4 bases; unmatched bases: 7. The V gene's germline CDR1 is SEHNR and CDR2 FQNEAQ (reference sequence). The CDR3 has 14 residues. The CDR3 nucleotides are TGTGCCAGCAGTCCAGACAGGGGAGGAGAGACCCAGTACTTC. Its translation: CASSPDRGGETQYF.

The gene calls are TRBV5-1 and TRBJ2-5; 13 bases fit TRBD2. V shed 3 bases and J 12 bases; nucleotides not matched to a gene: 2. The CDR3 is 12 residues long. The germline CDR1 and CDR2 sequences are SGHRS and YFSETQ. The CDR3 nucleotides read TGCGCCAGCAGCTCAGGGACTAGCGGGAAGTACTTC. It translates to CASSSGTSGKYF.

In this sample, this clone turned up once. V usage is TRBV5-1 and J usage is TRBJ1-1, with D maybe TRBD1 (6 bases). Deletions cut 1 base from V and 5 bases from J, with 15 bases between. The germline V gene has CDR1 SGHRS and CDR2 YFSETQ. This CDR3 region has 15 residues. CDR3 sequence (DNA): TGCGCCAGCAGCTTGAGCGGGGGGCAAGGGACTGAAGCTTTCTTT. Translating gives CASSLSGGQGTEAFF.

CDR3 coding DNA: TGTGCCAGCAGCGCGCACACAGATACGCAGTATTTT. Its protein is CASSAHTDTQYF. V usage is TRBV11-2 and J usage is TRBJ2-3; the D is unclear. CDR3 size: 12 residues. V was pared by 5 bases and J by 2 bases, with 5 bases between. Germline V gene data show CDR1 as SGHAT and CDR2 as FQNNGV.

The V and J genes are TRBV30 and TRBJ2-1, with D perhaps being TRBD1 or TRBD2 (5 bases each). Trimming removed 3 bases at V and 10 bases at J, with 16 bases between. The V gene's germline CDR1 is GTSNPN and CDR2 SVGIG (reference sequence). The length of the CDR3 is 13 residues. CDR3 loop: CAWSQDFPGEQFF. CDR3 sequence (DNA): TGTGCCTGGAGCCAGGACTTTCCAGGGGAGCAGTTCTTC.

The chain combines TRBV28 with TRBJ1-1; D unresolved. Between the trimmed V and J ends, which lost 5 bases and 4 bases, there was a span of 14 bases. The CDR3 is 14 amino acids. The germline V gene encodes CDR1 MDHEN and CDR2 SYDVKM. In nucleotides, the CDR3 is TGTGCCAGCAGTCCCCCTAAGACGGGCACTGAAGCTTTCTTT. The encoded protein is CASSPPKTGTEAFF.

The gene calls are TRBV6-5 and TRBJ1-1, with unresolved D. The CDR3 sequence is 14 residues long. Germline V lookup: CDR1 MNHEY, CDR2 SVGAGI. V lost 8 bases to trimming and J lost 4 bases, with 17 bases between them. CDR3 DNA: TGTGCCAGCGAGAACCTTTTGCGGGGCACTGAAGCTTTCTTT. Its protein is CASENLLRGTEAFF.

Written as DNA, the CDR3 is TGTGCCAGCAGCGTCGGAGGGGGGTCCTACAATGAGCAGTTCTTC. Translation gives CASSVGGGSYNEQFF. The chain is built from TRBV28 and TRBJ2-1; TRBD1 or TRBD2 may be the D gene (6 bases each). Germline V gene sequence: CDR1 MDHEN, CDR2 SYDVKM. This CDR3 is 15 amino acids long. The V end lost 6 bases, the J end lost 1 base, and 13 bases lay between the germline ends.

V is TRBV7-3 and J is TRBJ2-3; D is perhaps TRBD1 or TRBD2 (6 bases each). Germline V gene lookup returns CDR1 SGHTA and CDR2 FQGTGA. The CDR3 loop spans 14 amino acids. V dropped 1 base and J dropped 3 bases, with 8 bases sitting between them. In DNA form, the CDR3 reads TGTGCCAGCAGCTTAAGGGGGGCGACAGATACGCAGTATTTT. It codes for CASSLRGATDTQYF. Full variable domain (remainder filled in from reference TRBV7-3 and TRBJ2-3): GAGVSQTPSNKVTEKGKYVELRCDPISGHTALYWYRQSLGQGPEFLIYFQGTGAADDSGLPNDRFFAVRPEGSVSTLKIQRTERGDSAVYLCASSLRGATDTQYFGPGTRLTVL.

The V and J genes are TRBV9 and TRBJ2-1; 9 bases agree with TRBD2. With 0 bases clipped from V and 5 bases from J, the junction kept 9 bases outside the gene matches. CDR3 length equals 17 residues. Germline V gene data show CDR1 as SGDLS and CDR2 as YYNGEE. The CDR3 loop reads CASSVGLAGRADNEQFF. CDR3 nucleotide sequence: TGTGCCAGCAGCGTAGGTCTAGCGGGACGAGCCGACAATGAGCAGTTCTTC.

This chain joins TRBV5-4 and TRBJ2-7, with TRBD1 matching 10 bases. V trimming: 4 bases; J trimming: 5 bases; junction bases outside the gene matches: 6. The CDR3 spans 14 residues. CDR1 and CDR2 (germline): SGHNT, YYREEE (reference sequence). The CDR3 here is CASSPRDRGHEQYF. The CDR3 DNA reads as TGTGCCAGCAGCCCCAGGGACAGGGGCCACGAGCAGTACTTC.

J is TRBJ1-1 and V is TRBV11-3; weak D call: TRBD1 (5 bases). The V gene's germline CDR1 is SGHNT and CDR2 YENEEA. The CDR3 has 14 residues. V was trimmed by 5 bases and J by 3 bases, leaving 13 bases between them. The CDR3 DNA is TGTGCCAGCAGCCCCAACAGGCAATACACTGAAGCTTTCTTT. This translates into CASSPNRQYTEAFF.

The rearrangement joins TRBV5-5 to TRBJ2-7; D is ambiguous. V lost 0 bases to trimming and J lost 2 bases, with 12 bases between them. This CDR3 comprises 15 residues. Per the germline V gene, CDR1 is SGHKS and CDR2 is YYEKEE (reference sequence). DNA for the CDR3: TGTGCCAGCAGCTTGGCCGGTAGGGAAGCCTACGAGCAGTACTTC. This translates into CASSLAGREAYEQYF.

The CDR3 DNA follows: TGTGCCAGCAGCTTCTCGGGGGACAGGGGCGAAAAACTGTTTTTT. Protein product: CASSFSGDRGEKLFF. The V and J genes are TRBV12-1 and TRBJ1-4; the D call TRBD1 from the table was never checked on the DNA. TRBV12-1 is listed as a pseudogene. This CDR3 has 15 residues.

This clone has only a few counts. Additional DNA sequences in this sample encode the identical CDR3. The chain links TRBV6-5 to TRBJ1-1, with D possibly TRBD1 on 5 matching bases. Trimming took 5 bases from V and 1 from J, leaving 5 bases between them. This CDR3 is built from 12 residues. Per germline, CDR1 MNHEY and CDR2 SVGAGI. Here the CDR3 DNA reads TGTGCCAGCAGTACAGGGAACACTGAAGCTTTCTTT. Translated: CASSTGNTEAFF.

The sample holds one count of this clone. The rearrangement links TRBV19 to TRBJ1-1; D is possibly TRBD1 (6 bases). The V gene lost 5 bases and the J gene lost 4 bases, with 14 bases spanning the gap. The germline V gene has CDR1 LNHDA and CDR2 SQIVND (reference sequence). This CDR3 is 14 amino acids long. This CDR3 is CASSGNRVSTEAFF. Here the CDR3 DNA reads TGTGCCAGTAGTGGAAACAGGGTGTCCACTGAAGCTTTCTTT.

The chain links TRBV5-1 to TRBJ1-1; D gene ambiguous. With 4 bases removed from V and 4 bases from J, the gap between germline ends came to 11 bases. CDR1 and CDR2 (germline): SGHRS, YFSETQ. The CDR3 loop spans 13 amino acids. Here the CDR3 reads CASSPPGGTEAFF. The CDR3 DNA sequence: TGCGCCAGCAGCCCTCCGGGTGGCACTGAAGCTTTCTTT.

The genes are TRBV27 and TRBJ1-1; a weak D match, TRBD1 (6 bases). V was clipped by 5 bases and J by 0 bases, with 13 bases between them. This CDR3 has 15 residues. Germline V CDR1 and CDR2: MNHEY, SMNVEV (reference sequence). CDR3: CASSPRQDLNTEAFF. The CDR3 nucleotides are TGTGCCAGCAGTCCCCGACAGGATTTGAACACTGAAGCTTTCTTT.

The DNA of the CDR3 is TGTGCCAGCAGCTTACTTCGGAGTTCTCTGGGAAACACCATATATTTT. Its translation: CASSLLRSSLGNTIYF. The rearrangement links TRBV7-9 to TRBJ1-3; D uncertain. Trimming took off 2 bases at V and 4 bases at J, with 15 bases between the two ends. The germline CDR1 and CDR2 sequences are SEHNR and FQNEAQ (reference sequence). The CDR3 length is 16 residues.

The V call is TRBV5-6, the J call TRBJ1-2; 9 bases fit TRBD1. The CDR3 loop spans 16 amino acids. V lost 4 bases, J lost 4 bases, and 11 bases stayed unmatched. Germline V CDR1 and CDR2: SGHDT, YYEEEE. The CDR3 here is CASSRGTGSRGYGYTF. The CDR3 DNA is TGTGCCAGCAGCCGGGGGACAGGGAGTCGTGGCTATGGCTACACCTTC.

V usage is TRBV11-3 and J usage is TRBJ1-1, with no clear D. CDR1 SGHNT and CDR2 YENEEA come from the germline V gene. V was trimmed by 1 base and J by 0 bases, leaving 3 bases between them. The CDR3 is made up of 13 amino acids. The CDR3 is CASSLGVNTEAFF. DNA of the CDR3: TGTGCCAGCAGCTTAGGGGTGAACACTGAAGCTTTCTTT. The full variable domain, with the rest looked up from reference TRBV11-3 and TRBJ1-1, is EAGVVQSPRYKIIEKKQPVAFWCNPISGHNTLYWYLQNLGQGPELLIRYENEEAVDDSQLPKDRFSAERLKGVDSTLKIQPAELGDSAVYLCASSLGVNTEAFFGQGTRLTVV.